One and the same sample provided the 28 T cell receptor beta chains below, sequenced in a study of multiple sclerosis patients with progressive multifocal leukoencephalopathy. Sample time point: before natalizumab initiation. Using immunoSEQ multiplex PCR, the repertoire was profiled, and TCRdb retains in-frame clones only, with some absent. This sample yields approximately 27,000 clones, of which approximately 90% are seen a single time; approximately 1% belongs to the top ten. Sequencing was performed on PBMCs. Receptors originate from a human donor with multiple sclerosis.

This chain joins TRBV27 and TRBJ1-2; tentatively, D is TRBD1 (6 bases). V lost 5 bases and J 3 bases, leaving 22 bases between the germline ends. Germline CDR1 reads MNHEY; CDR2 reads SMNVEV (reference sequence). This CDR3 contains 17 residues. The chain's CDR3 is CASSPWGGAINDYGYTF. The CDR3 DNA sequence: TGTGCCAGCAGTCCATGGGGGGGCGCGATTAATGACTATGGCTACACCTTC.

The chain uses TRBV7-3 and TRBJ1-2; 9 nucleotides align to TRBD1. The CDR3 runs 13 residues. The V and J ends lost 5 bases and 8 bases, in that order; junction bases with no gene match: 6. Per the germline V gene, CDR1 is SGHTA and CDR2 is FQGTGA. This chain's CDR3 is CASSPQGAEGYTF. The CDR3 region has the DNA TGTGCCAGCAGCCCACAGGGGGCGGAGGGCTACACCTTC.

The J gene is TRBJ2-5, the V gene TRBV6-6, with 10 bases identical to TRBD1. The end of the DNA aligns better with TRBJ2-7, so the J call may be wrong. The V gene's germline CDR1 is MNHNY and CDR2 SVGAGI (reference sequence). The CDR3 runs 14 residues. The CDR3 DNA sequence: TGTGCCAGCTGTTTGGGACAGGGGTCCTACGAGCAGTACTTC. It encodes CASCLGQGSYEQYF.

The chain has TRBV2 and TRBJ1-2, with D perhaps TRBD1 (5 bases). Between the trimmed V and J ends, which lost 4 bases and 4 bases, there was a span of 10 bases. The V gene's germline CDR1 is SNHLY and CDR2 FYNNEI. The CDR3 consists of 13 residues. Here the CDR3 reads CASSGGGFYGYTF. In DNA, the CDR3 is TGTGCCAGCAGTGGGGGGGGATTCTATGGCTACACCTTC.

The chain combines TRBV29-1 with TRBJ1-3; no reliable D call. The CDR3 is 13 residues long. Germline V CDR1 and CDR2: SQVTM, ANQGSEA. Trimming shortened V by 6 bases and J by 4 bases, and 13 bases separated the two germline ends. The CDR3: CSVLPESGNTIYF. DNA for the CDR3: TGCAGCGTCTTGCCCGAGAGCGGAAACACCATATATTTT.

The V and J genes are TRBV5-1 and TRBJ2-1; 9 bases map to TRBD2. CDR3 size: 15 residues. Germline lookup yields CDR1 SGHRS and CDR2 YFSETQ. Trimming at V came to 3 bases and at J to 4 bases, leaving 5 bases not matched to a gene. The CDR3 sequence: CASSSRTSEYNEQFF. The CDR3 coding sequence is TGCGCCAGCAGCTCCCGGACTAGCGAGTACAATGAGCAGTTCTTC. The variable domain in full, with the rest retrieved from reference TRBV5-1 and TRBJ2-1, is KAGVTQTPRYLIKTRGQQVTLSCSPISGHRSVSWYQQTPGQGLQFLFEYFSETQRNKGNFPGRFSGRQFSNSRSEMNVSTLELGDSALYLCASSSRTSEYNEQFFGPGTRLTVL.

This clone was seen only a few times. The chain recombines TRBV27 with TRBJ1-4, with a tentative D call TRBD1 (5 bases). Germline-derived CDR1 and CDR2 are MNHEY and SMNVEV (reference sequence). The CDR3 is made up of 14 amino acids. With 5 bases removed from V and 5 bases from J, the gap between germline ends came to 12 bases. The CDR3 coding sequence is TGTGCCAGCAGTCTCCGGGACGGGAATGAAAAACTGTTTTTT. Its translation: CASSLRDGNEKLFF.

The rearrangement links TRBV6-5 to TRBJ1-2, with D hard to call. Trimming removed 5 bases at V and 2 bases at J, with 9 bases between. This CDR3 comprises 13 residues. Germline CDR1 reads MNHEY; CDR2 reads SVGAGI. As DNA, the CDR3 is TGTGCCAGCAGTCGTACACAGAACTATGGCTACACCTTC. It specifies CASSRTQNYGYTF.

The J gene is TRBJ2-6, the V gene TRBV19; D remains unclear. V lost 11 bases and J 2 bases, leaving 16 bases between the germline ends. Germline CDR1 and CDR2: LNHDA and SQIVND (reference sequence). The CDR3 length is 15 residues. CDR3 sequence (DNA): TGTGCCTCCCGGAGCCCTACCCCTGGGGCCAACGTCCTGACTTTC. Translated: CASRSPTPGANVLTF.

The V gene is TRBV15, the J gene TRBJ1-1; 10 nucleotides line up with TRBD1. In germline, CDR1 is LNHNV, CDR2 YYDKDF (reference sequence). The length of the CDR3 is 14 residues. The V gene end was trimmed by 6 bases and the J gene end by 4 bases; junction bases not matched to a gene: 5. CDR3 sequence reads: CATRRQGAGTEAFF. The CDR3, as DNA: TGTGCCACCAGGCGACAGGGGGCCGGCACTGAAGCTTTCTTT.

This chain joins TRBV4-2 and TRBJ2-3; maybe TRBD2 (5 bases). The V end lost 1 base, the J end lost 6 bases, and 17 bases lay between the germline ends. Germline V gives CDR1 LGHNA, CDR2 YNFKEQ. The CDR3 contains 16 residues. This CDR3 reads CASSQASGLGSDTQYF. DNA of the CDR3: TGTGCCAGCAGCCAAGCGAGCGGTTTAGGCTCTGATACGCAGTATTTT.

The J gene is TRBJ1-2, the V gene TRBV4-1, with D unclear. This CDR3 has 14 residues. Trimming took 0 bases from V and 5 from J, leaving 10 bases between them. Germline V gene data show CDR1 as MGHRA and CDR2 as YSYEKL. The DNA of the CDR3 is TGCGCCAGCAGCCAAGAGAGCCGGAGATATGGCTACACCTTC. It codes for CASSQESRRYGYTF.

This clone has just one count. The chain couples TRBV10-3 to TRBJ2-7, with D uncertain. The germline V gene encodes CDR1 ENHRY and CDR2 SYGVKD. The CDR3 is 11 amino acids. V lost 8 bases and J 2 bases, leaving 7 bases between the germline ends. CDR3 amino acids: CAIADPYEQYF. CDR3 sequence (DNA): TGTGCCATCGCGGACCCCTACGAGCAGTACTTC.

This rearrangement joins TRBV30 to TRBJ1-2, with D perhaps TRBD1 (6 bases). Per germline, CDR1 GTSNPN and CDR2 SVGIG (reference sequence). Trimming took off 2 bases at V and 3 bases at J, with 19 bases between the two ends. The CDR3 has 16 amino acids. The CDR3 bases are TGTGCCTGGAGTACCCCCGCCAGGGGAAGGTACTATGGCTACACCTTC. Translation: CAWSTPARGRYYGYTF. The entire variable domain, with the rest obtained from reference TRBV30 and TRBJ1-2, is as follows: SQTIHQWPATLVQPVGSPLSLECTVEGTSNPNLYWYRQAAGRGLQLLFYSVGIGQISSEVPQNLSASRPQDRQFILSSKKLLLSDSGFYLCAWSTPARGRYYGYTFGSGTRLTVV.

This clone showed up just once. The chain has TRBV2 and TRBJ1-2; TRBD1 matches at 10 bases. Germline V gene lookup returns CDR1 SNHLY and CDR2 FYNNEI. J gave up 4 bases and V 9 bases, and 11 bases lay outside the gene matches. This CDR3 contains 15 residues. The CDR3 here is CARDPRDRGPYGYTF. Written as DNA, the CDR3 is TGTGCCAGGGACCCTCGGGACAGGGGTCCCTATGGCTACACCTTC.

The chain recombines TRBV7-9 with TRBJ1-6; 10 positions match TRBD1. The CDR3 spans 13 residues. Germline CDR1 reads SEHNR; CDR2 reads FQNEAQ (reference sequence). With V trimmed by 8 bases and J by 7 bases, 2 bases remained unmatched. The CDR3 reads CASEDRGNSPLHF. Here the CDR3 DNA reads TGTGCCAGCGAGGACAGGGGGAATTCACCCCTCCACTTT.

The rearrangement links TRBV28 to TRBJ1-5; 7 nucleotides agree with TRBD1. Losses at the gene ends were 4 bases for V and 1 base for J; bases not matched to a gene: 7. Germline V gene lookup returns CDR1 MDHEN and CDR2 SYDVKM. The CDR3 runs to 16 residues. CDR3 residues: CASSSRTGWSNQPQHF. The CDR3 nucleotides are TGTGCCAGCAGTTCCCGGACAGGCTGGAGCAATCAGCCCCAGCATTTT.

This chain links TRBV6-5 with TRBJ1-5; D gene unclear. Germline lookup yields CDR1 MNHEY and CDR2 SVGAGI. The V end lost 6 bases, the J end lost 0 bases, and 6 bases lay between the germline ends. This CDR3 is 13 amino acids long. The CDR3 loop reads CASRGDSNQPQHF. CDR3 bases: TGTGCCAGCAGAGGCGATAGCAATCAGCCCCAGCATTTT.

The chain has TRBV5-4 and TRBJ1-3; TRBD1 matches at 7 bases. Unmatched junction bases numbered 4, after V lost 2 bases and J lost 2 bases. CDR1 and CDR2 from the germline V gene are SGHNT and YYREEE (reference sequence). There are 15 residues in the CDR3. CDR3 coding DNA: TGTGCCAGCAGCTTATCCGGGACAGCTGGAAACACCATATATTTT. Protein product: CASSLSGTAGNTIYF.

The J gene is TRBJ1-2, the V gene TRBV14; D gene ambiguous. The germline V gene encodes CDR1 SGHDN and CDR2 FVKESK. V shed 1 base and J shed 4 bases, with 13 bases lying between them. The CDR3 runs 15 residues. CDR3 residues: CASSQGGSGSYGYTF. DNA of the CDR3: TGTGCCAGCAGCCAAGGGGGTTCCGGGTCCTATGGCTACACCTTC.

The gene calls are TRBV10-3 and TRBJ1-2, with D possibly being TRBD1 (5 bases). From germline, CDR1 is ENHRY and CDR2 SYGVKD. V was shortened by 10 bases and J by 10 bases, with 19 bases between the two germline ends. This CDR3 is built from 12 residues. CDR3 coding DNA: TGTGCCACCTCATGGGGGGATGGGTCCTACACCTTC. This sequence encodes CATSWGDGSYTF.

The CDR3 loop reads CASSRHLKAFF. The CDR3 DNA reads as TGTGCCAGCAGTCGACACCTCAAAGCTTTCTTT. The V gene is TRBV6-5, the J gene TRBJ1-1; D gene ambiguous. V dropped 5 bases and J dropped 9 bases, with 10 bases sitting between them. CDR1 and CDR2 (germline): MNHEY, SVGAGI. This CDR3 has 11 amino acids.

V is TRBV18 and J is TRBJ2-2; unclear D gene. Germline CDR1 KGHSH, CDR2 LQKENI. This CDR3 is 15 amino acids long. Trimming stripped 3 bases from V and 0 bases from J, with 8 bases between. Here the CDR3 DNA reads TGTGCCAGCTCACCGTCTGGACCGAACACCGGGGAGCTGTTTTTT. Translating gives CASSPSGPNTGELFF.

The CDR3, as DNA: TGTGCCAGCAGCGCCGAAGGTTTTACGGGCTACACCTTC. Its protein is CASSAEGFTGYTF. This chain connects TRBV9 to TRBJ1-2; D not certain. CDR1 and CDR2 (germline): SGDLS, YYNGEE. CDR3 length equals 13 residues. V lost 3 bases and J 8 bases, leaving 14 bases between the germline ends. Full variable domain (rest looked up from reference TRBV9 and TRBJ1-2): DSGVTQTPKHLITATGQRVTLRCSPRSGDLSVYWYQQSLDQGLQFLIQYYNGEERAKGNILERFSAQQFPDLHSELNLSSLELGDSALYFCASSAEGFTGYTFGSGTRLTVV.

This chain uses TRBV18 with TRBJ1-4; 9 nucleotides line up with TRBD1. V gave up 4 bases and J gave up 3 bases; unmatched junction bases: 3. Germline CDR1 KGHSH, CDR2 LQKENI. This CDR3 has 15 amino acids. The chain's CDR3 is CASSLWDRANEKLFF. The CDR3 nucleotides are TGTGCCAGCTCACTATGGGACAGGGCTAATGAAAAACTGTTTTTT.

J is TRBJ1-2 and V is TRBV11-1, with no clear D. The CDR3 is 12 amino acids. The germline gives CDR1 SGHAT, CDR2 FQDESV (reference sequence). V was shortened by 3 bases and J by 8 bases, with 10 bases between the two germline ends. As DNA, the CDR3 is TGTGCCAGCAGCTTCACAAACTCGGGCTACACCTTC. Encoded protein: CASSFTNSGYTF.

The chain couples TRBV7-2 to TRBJ1-1, with D unresolved. The CDR3 contains 15 residues. V was cut by 4 bases and J by 2 bases, with 14 bases left in between. Looked up from germline, CDR1 is SGHTA and CDR2 is FQGNSA. CDR3 nucleotides: TGTGCCAGCAGCTCGACCCCTTCGTTCAACACTGAAGCTTTCTTT. Protein product: CASSSTPSFNTEAFF.

This clone was seen only a few times. This chain uses TRBV5-5 with TRBJ1-2, with 9 positions matching TRBD1. J was trimmed by 8 bases and V by 2 bases; bases with no gene match: 4. Germline V gene lookup returns CDR1 SGHKS and CDR2 YYEKEE (reference sequence). The CDR3 covers 13 residues. CDR3 protein: CASSFGTGKGYTF. The CDR3 bases are TGTGCCAGCAGCTTTGGGACAGGGAAAGGCTACACCTTC.